This T cell receptor beta chain was retrieved from a study of cytotoxic CD8 clonotypes in ibrutinib-treated CLL. Study in general: Per sample, productive templates averaged about 240,000 and productive rearrangements averaged about 100,000. Whole-study results and caveats: Clonality went higher at ibrutinib response and then dropped back toward baseline at progression.

Remarks on this clone: Its antigen remains unknown.

A 1 in 200,000 to 1 in 1 million T cell depth was the sequencing target. Generated by immunoSEQ multiplex PCR, the TCRdb table keeps only in-frame clones and is missing some. The table lists about 310,000 clones, 80% of them singletons, with over 6.5% in the top ten. Looked up from germline, CDR1 is MNHNY and CDR2 is SVGAGI (reference sequence). Trimming pared 7 bases from V and 2 bases from J, leaving 7 bases between. This CDR3 spans 12 amino acids. The chain recombines TRBV6-6 with TRBJ2-3; no firm D call. The clonotype was recovered from a human donor with chronic lymphocytic leukemia. This specimen consisted of PBMCs, obtained before ibrutinib treatment. CDR3 coding DNA: TGTGCCAGCAAGGCCCACACAGATACGCAGTATTTT. Its protein is CASKAHTDTQYF.